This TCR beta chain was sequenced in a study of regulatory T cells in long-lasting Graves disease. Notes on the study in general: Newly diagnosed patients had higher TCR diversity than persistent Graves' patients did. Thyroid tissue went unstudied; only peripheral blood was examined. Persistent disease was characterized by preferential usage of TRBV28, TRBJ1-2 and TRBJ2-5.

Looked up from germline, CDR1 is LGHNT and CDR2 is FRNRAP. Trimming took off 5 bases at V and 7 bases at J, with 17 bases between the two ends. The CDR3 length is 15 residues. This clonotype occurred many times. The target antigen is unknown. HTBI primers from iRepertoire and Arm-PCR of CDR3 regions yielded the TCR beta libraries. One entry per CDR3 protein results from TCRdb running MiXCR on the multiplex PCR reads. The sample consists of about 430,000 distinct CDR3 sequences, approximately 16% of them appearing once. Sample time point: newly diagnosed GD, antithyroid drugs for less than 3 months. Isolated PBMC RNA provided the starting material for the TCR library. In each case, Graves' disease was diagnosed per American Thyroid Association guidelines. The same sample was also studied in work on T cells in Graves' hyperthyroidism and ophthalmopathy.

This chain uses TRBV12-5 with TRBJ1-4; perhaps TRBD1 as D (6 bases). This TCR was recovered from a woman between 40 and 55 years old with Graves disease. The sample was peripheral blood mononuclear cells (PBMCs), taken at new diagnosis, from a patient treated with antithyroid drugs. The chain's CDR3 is CASGLDSGAGEKLFF. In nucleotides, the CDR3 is TGTGCTAGTGGTCTGGATTCAGGGGCGGGTGAAAAACTGTTTTTT. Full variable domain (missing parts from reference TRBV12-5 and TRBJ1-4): DARVTQTPRHKVTEMGQEVTMRCQPILGHNTVFWYRQTMMQGLELLAYFRNRAPLDDSGMPKDRFSAEMPDATLATLKIQPSEPRDSAVYFCASGLDSGAGEKLFFGSGTQLSVL.